Below are 31 T cell receptor beta chains sequenced from a single sample in a study of shared clonotypes between healthy human individuals. Only in-frame clones appear in the TCRdb table, and some are missing; sequencing was by immunoSEQ multiplex PCR. The sample comprises about 730,000 clones, 55% to 80% of which are singletons, and over 1.5% rests with the top ten. Sequenced sample: memory CD4+ T cells sorted from blood. Documented subset: CD45RA-negative fraction. These receptors were collected from a woman in her twenties or thirties in good health.

The chain combines TRBV5-4 with TRBJ1-2; D remains unclear. Germline V lookup: CDR1 SGHNT, CDR2 YYREEE (reference sequence). The CDR3 loop spans 14 amino acids. V was shortened by 0 bases and J by 2 bases, with 8 bases between the two germline ends. The CDR3 is CASSLGGLNYGYTF. The DNA of the CDR3 is TGTGCCAGCAGCTTGGGCGGGTTAAACTATGGCTACACCTTC.

This clone came up a few times. This chain uses TRBV11-2 with TRBJ2-7; D possibly uses TRBD1 or TRBD2 (6 bases each). Trimming shortened V by 0 bases and J by 4 bases, and 13 bases separated the two germline ends. This CDR3 is built from 15 residues. Germline loops: CDR1 SGHAT, CDR2 FQNNGV. CDR3 DNA: TGTGCCAGCAGCTTAGAGCTAGGGGGGAGGTACGAGCAGTACTTC. It encodes CASSLELGGRYEQYF.

This chain links TRBV6-6 with TRBJ2-1; D is perhaps TRBD1 (6 bases). This CDR3 comprises 14 residues. Germline assignment: CDR1 MNHNY and CDR2 SVGAGI (reference sequence). Trimming left V 0 bases short and J 8 bases short, with 11 bases between. This CDR3 reads CASSYSRGFYEQFF. CDR3 in DNA: TGTGCCAGCAGTTACTCGAGGGGGTTCTATGAGCAGTTCTTC.

This rearrangement joins TRBV27 to TRBJ2-7, with TRBD2 matching over 7 bases. This CDR3 has 15 residues. V lost 6 bases and J lost 0; bases outside the gene matches: 8. The germline CDR1 and CDR2 sequences are MNHEY and SMNVEV (reference sequence). The DNA of the CDR3 is TGTGCCAGCAGACCCCAACTAGCGAGCTCCTACGAGCAGTACTTC. This gives the protein CASRPQLASSYEQYF.

V gene TRBV28 combines with J gene TRBJ2-1, with 8 bases aligning to TRBD2. This CDR3 region has 15 residues. CDR1 is MDHEN, CDR2 SYDVKM, per germline. Trimming took 3 bases from V and 5 from J; bases not matched to a gene: 6. CDR3 DNA sequence: TGTGCCAGCAGTTTTCTGGCTAGCGGGCACAATGAGCAGTTCTTC. Translation: CASSFLASGHNEQFF.

The chain joins TRBV7-9 to TRBJ2-5, with a possible D match to TRBD1 (6 bases). The V end lost 2 bases, the J end lost 9 bases, and 16 bases lay between the germline ends. In germline, CDR1 is SEHNR, CDR2 FQNEAQ (reference sequence). This CDR3 region has 14 residues. The CDR3 bases are TGTGCCAGCAGCTTACCGAGGACAGACGTGGCCCAGTACTTC. Its protein product is CASSLPRTDVAQYF.

The V gene is TRBV9, the J gene TRBJ2-2; 7 bases agree with TRBD2. CDR3 length: 18 amino acids. V trimming: 3 bases; J trimming: 1 base; junction bases outside the gene matches: 12. Germline CDR1 SGDLS, CDR2 YYNGEE. CDR3 amino acids: CASSAQLSTGGNTGELFF. The CDR3 nucleotides read TGTGCCAGCAGCGCCCAGTTAAGTACGGGAGGGAACACCGGGGAGCTGTTTTTT.

The V call is TRBV5-1, the J call TRBJ1-1; weak D call: TRBD1 (5 bases). The CDR3 spans 14 residues. CDR1 is SGHRS, CDR2 YFSETQ, per germline. V dropped 4 bases and J dropped 1 base, with 11 bases sitting between them. The CDR3 region is CASSPSGRNTEAFF. The CDR3 bases are TGCGCCAGCAGCCCATCGGGACGGAACACTGAAGCTTTCTTT.

By sample share, this clone is medium-sized (0.01 to 0.1%). CDR3 residues: CASSLGDLFDGYTF. CDR3 nucleotides: TGCGCCAGCAGCTTGGGTGATCTTTTCGACGGCTACACCTTC. The chain carries TRBV5-1 and TRBJ1-2; D gene uncertain. The CDR3 extends over 14 amino acids. With 0 bases removed from V and 8 bases from J, the gap between germline ends came to 14 bases. In germline, CDR1 is SGHRS, CDR2 YFSETQ. Full variable domain (missing parts from reference TRBV5-1 and TRBJ1-2): KAGVTQTPRYLIKTRGQQVTLSCSPISGHRSVSWYQQTPGQGLQFLFEYFSETQRNKGNFPGRFSGRQFSNSRSEMNVSTLELGDSALYLCASSLGDLFDGYTFGSGTRLTVV.

The chain joins TRBV5-4 to TRBJ2-5, with TRBD2 as a possible D gene (5 bases). The V gene lost 0 bases and the J gene lost 1 base, with 10 bases spanning the gap. The length of the CDR3 is 15 residues. Germline V gene data show CDR1 as SGHNT and CDR2 as YYREEE (reference sequence). The CDR3 loop is CASSLERTSQETQYF. CDR3 sequence (DNA): TGTGCCAGCAGCTTGGAGCGGACGAGCCAAGAGACCCAGTACTTC.

This sequence joins TRBV6-1 and TRBJ1-1; TRBD1 agrees at 8 bases. CDR3 length: 14 amino acids. V lost 5 bases and J lost 2; bases outside the gene matches: 4. CDR1 MNHNS and CDR2 SASEGT come from the germline V gene. The CDR3 spells CASSLDRDNTEAFF. The CDR3 DNA reads as TGTGCCAGCAGTCTGGACAGGGATAACACTGAAGCTTTCTTT.

The chain is built from TRBV7-3 and TRBJ2-2, with 9 bases lining up with TRBD2. CDR3 length: 18 residues. From germline, CDR1 is SGHTA and CDR2 FQGTGA. The ends lost 2 bases at V and 5 bases at J; junction bases unmatched: 12. The CDR3 nucleotides read TGTGCCAGCAGCTTATCTCGGAGTTTAGCGGGGGATACCGGGGAGCTGTTTTTT. Translation gives CASSLSRSLAGDTGELFF.

About this clone itself: This sample includes further DNA sequences coding for the same CDR3. The chain has TRBV7-8 and TRBJ1-1; perhaps TRBD1 as D (5 bases). Trimming cost V 3 bases and J 1 base, with 9 bases left between them. This CDR3 has 14 amino acids. Looked up from germline, CDR1 is SGHVS and CDR2 is FQNEAQ. As DNA, the CDR3 is TGTGCCAGCAGCTTGCAGGGTGGGAACACTGAAGCTTTCTTT. Its protein is CASSLQGGNTEAFF.

The rearrangement joins TRBV11-2 to TRBJ2-7, with unresolved D. Trimming cost V 5 bases and J 2 bases, with 7 bases left between them. The germline V gene has CDR1 SGHAT and CDR2 FQNNGV. CDR3 length: 12 residues. CDR3 nucleotides: TGTGCCAGCAGCCGGAACCCCTACGAGCAGTACTTC. This sequence encodes CASSRNPYEQYF.

Worth noting for this clone: This sample also contains other DNA sequences that code for the same CDR3. V gene TRBV9 combines with J gene TRBJ2-2, with TRBD2 identical over 9 bases. Germline trimming cut 1 base from V and 2 bases from J; bases unmatched to any gene: 0. Germline V gives CDR1 SGDLS, CDR2 YYNGEE. This CDR3 has 15 amino acids. CDR3 residues: CASSVLAGNTGELFF. As DNA, the CDR3 is TGTGCCAGCAGCGTACTAGCGGGAAACACCGGGGAGCTGTTTTTT.

The V call is TRBV6-4, the J call TRBJ2-1, with 9 positions matching TRBD2. From germline, CDR1 is MRHNA and CDR2 SNTAGT. J gave up 8 bases and V 2 bases, and 7 bases lay outside the gene matches. The CDR3 sequence is 15 residues long. This CDR3 is CASSDVPSGTDEQFF. Here the CDR3 DNA reads TGTGCCAGCAGTGACGTCCCTAGCGGGACCGATGAGCAGTTCTTC.

This sequence joins TRBV10-3 and TRBJ2-5; no clear D gene. The germline gives CDR1 ENHRY, CDR2 SYGVKD. The CDR3 contains 12 residues. The V and J ends lost 2 bases and 4 bases respectively, with 5 bases between them. The CDR3: CAISEEAETQYF. Written as DNA, the CDR3 is TGTGCCATCAGTGAGGAAGCAGAGACCCAGTACTTC.

V usage is TRBV28 and J usage is TRBJ2-2, with D perhaps given as TRBD1 or TRBD2 (5 bases each). CDR3 length equals 15 residues. V was shortened by 4 bases and J by 2 bases, with 11 bases between the two germline ends. CDR1 and CDR2 from the germline V gene are MDHEN and SYDVKM. The chain's CDR3 is CASSYGTINTGELFF. The CDR3 DNA follows: TGTGCCAGCAGTTATGGGACCATAAACACCGGGGAGCTGTTTTTT.

This sequence joins TRBV28 and TRBJ2-4; D is undetermined. Trimming stripped 2 bases from V and 6 bases from J, with 8 bases between. The CDR3 runs 13 residues. CDR1 and CDR2 from the germline V gene are MDHEN and SYDVKM. The CDR3 nucleotides are TGTGCCAGCAGTTTAAACGCGGTAAACATTCAGTACTTC. Its protein product is CASSLNAVNIQYF.

This rearrangement joins TRBV7-6 to TRBJ2-5; TRBD2 is a possible D gene (5 bases). V gave up 5 bases and J gave up 4 bases, with 17 bases separating them. The CDR3 has 15 amino acids. Germline CDR1 SGHVS, CDR2 FNYEAQ. The CDR3 loop reads CASSPPAGHGETQYF. DNA of the CDR3: TGTGCCAGCAGCCCCCCGGCGGGCCATGGAGAGACCCAGTACTTC.

V is TRBV27 and J is TRBJ2-4; 7 nucleotides match TRBD2. The CDR3 runs 12 residues. Germline CDR1 MNHEY, CDR2 SMNVEV (reference sequence). V shed 5 bases and J 14 bases; nucleotides not matched to a gene: 9. CDR3 sequence: CASSLSGGGEYF. The CDR3 DNA is TGTGCCAGCAGTCTCTCTGGGGGGGGAGAGTACTTC.

A few counts support this clone. This rearrangement joins TRBV2 to TRBJ2-1, with D uncertain. Germline V gene data show CDR1 as SNHLY and CDR2 as FYNNEI. CDR3 size: 11 residues. The ends were cut back, 7 bases at V and 8 bases at J, with 9 bases in the middle. This CDR3 reads CASTLEYEQFF. DNA of the CDR3: TGTGCCAGCACCTTAGAGTATGAGCAGTTCTTC.

This chain links TRBV5-1 with TRBJ1-2; 11 bases agree with TRBD1. After removal of 3 bases from V and 2 bases from J, the junction contained 12 bases not matched to a gene. CDR3 length: 18 amino acids. Germline lookup yields CDR1 SGHRS and CDR2 YFSETQ. The CDR3 nucleotides are TGCGCCAGCAGCTCTTCCCGGTCCGGGACAGGGGGGAACTATGGCTACACCTTC. Its translation is CASSSSRSGTGGNYGYTF.

J is TRBJ2-1 and V is TRBV29-1; D unclear. The germline gives CDR1 SQVTM, CDR2 ANQGSEA. Trimming removed 5 bases from V and 4 bases from J, with 9 bases in between. The CDR3 has 12 residues. Here the CDR3 DNA reads TGCAGCGTTTTGGTACAGTACAATGAGCAGTTCTTC. Translating gives CSVLVQYNEQFF.

The chain links TRBV5-1 to TRBJ2-1, with no clear D. V shed 1 base and J shed 0 bases, with 8 bases lying between them. Germline V gene data show CDR1 as SGHRS and CDR2 as YFSETQ. The CDR3 length is 15 residues. The DNA for the CDR3 is TGCGCCAGCAGCTTGCCTACAAGCTCCTACAATGAGCAGTTCTTC. Translating gives CASSLPTSSYNEQFF.

The rearrangement links TRBV11-2 to TRBJ2-7; TRBD2 matches at 9 bases. V was pared by 0 bases and J by 2 bases, with 5 bases of the junction left unmatched. Germline values: CDR1 SGHAT, CDR2 FQNNGV. The CDR3 totals 16 residues. This CDR3 is CASSLETSGRTYEQYF. The CDR3 region has the DNA TGTGCCAGCAGCTTAGAGACTAGCGGAAGGACCTACGAGCAGTACTTC.

This clone was seen repeatedly, ten times or more. The chain links TRBV18 to TRBJ2-3; D remains ambiguous. Per germline, CDR1 KGHSH and CDR2 LQKENI. This CDR3 region has 14 residues. Trimming took 6 bases from V and 6 from J, leaving 16 bases between them. CDR3 nucleotide sequence: TGTGCCAGCTCTACAGCTACTGAACCGGATACGCAGTATTTT. Translated: CASSTATEPDTQYF.

The gene calls are TRBV29-1 and TRBJ2-5; a possible D gene is TRBD1 (6 bases). The germline CDR1 and CDR2 sequences are SQVTM and ANQGSEA. The CDR3 is 16 residues long. V lost 0 bases to trimming and J lost 1 base, with 15 bases between them. The CDR3 reads CSVEDPKTGIQETQYF. CDR3 in DNA: TGCAGCGTTGAAGATCCCAAGACAGGTATCCAAGAGACCCAGTACTTC.

As concerns this clone: The sample has other DNA sequences that encode this CDR3 too. The chain uses TRBV19 and TRBJ1-1; the match to TRBD1 covers 7 bases. Germline-derived CDR1 and CDR2 are LNHDA and SQIVND (reference sequence). This CDR3 comprises 14 residues. After removal of 2 bases from V and 5 bases from J, the junction contained 5 bases not matched to a gene. In nucleotides, the CDR3 is TGTGCCAGTAGTATAACAGGGGTTGGGACTGAAGCTTTCTTT. It translates to CASSITGVGTEAFF.

The rearrangement links TRBV29-1 to TRBJ2-7, with 9 bases identical to TRBD2. Trimming removed 2 bases from V and 4 bases from J; junction bases left unmatched: 3. From germline, CDR1 is SQVTM and CDR2 ANQGSEA. This CDR3 is 13 amino acids long. Written as DNA, the CDR3 is TGCAGCGTTGAACGGCTAGCGGGGTACGAGCAGTACTTC. The encoded protein is CSVERLAGYEQYF.

This clone was detected ten times or more. V usage is TRBV5-1 and J usage is TRBJ2-4; 7 bases are a match to TRBD1. The CDR3 contains 16 residues. Germline CDR1 SGHRS, CDR2 YFSETQ. V was clipped by 4 bases and J by 7 bases; unmatched bases: 14. The CDR3 protein is CASSRGGLQDSNIQYF. The CDR3, as DNA: TGCGCCAGCAGCCGAGGGGGCTTACAGGATTCGAACATTCAGTACTTC.